What follows is one TCR beta chain and its context. Antigen: not known. This record belongs to a study of cytomegalovirus exposure and HLA in healthy donors. Study-wide context: From HLA-typed donors, an early data release held around 85 million unique TCRs. General study findings and limits: At a 0.05 false discovery rate, a later analysis found 18,000 or so TCR beta sequences to be associated with HLA alleles. CMV serostatus was the only recorded immune exposure for donors.

The CDR3 has 15 residues. The germline V gene has CDR1 LNHDA and CDR2 SQIVND (reference sequence). The V gene end was trimmed by 5 bases and the J gene end by 2 bases; junction bases not matched to a gene: 5. The PCR had 60 Vbeta and 13 Jbeta primers. Measured with immunoSEQ multiplex PCR; TCRdb has only the in-frame clones, and not every one. The sample has 100,000 or so clones, approximately 80% seen once. The V gene is TRBV19, the J gene TRBJ2-1; 8 nucleotides agree with TRBD2. Sequencing used PBMCs. The clonotype was recovered from a man aged 25 to 40 in good health and CMV-seropositive. CDR3 protein: CASSSAGVTYNEQFF. In DNA, the CDR3 is TGTGCCAGTAGTTCAGCGGGAGTAACCTACAATGAGCAGTTCTTC.